These 30 T cell receptor beta chains share one sample of origin, sequenced in a study of monozygotic twins with inflammatory bowel disease. TCRdb re-called the 5' RACE reads; one entry per CDR3 protein, DNA not given. The table lists around 380,000 distinct CDR3 sequences, with more than 2% in the top ten. What was sequenced was blood. These receptors came from a human donor with ulcerative colitis or Crohn's disease, or a healthy co-twin of an affected twin (not recorded which).

This CDR3 reads CASSLSPSGSYEQYF. The chain has TRBV27 and TRBJ2-7; TCRdb's D call, TRBD2, is unchecked because there is no DNA. CDR1 is MNHEY and CDR2 is SMNVEV in the germline V gene (reference sequence). The CDR3 has 15 residues.

The rearrangement joins TRBV6-2 or TRBV6-3 to TRBJ1-1. Germline V gene lookup returns CDR1 MNHEY and CDR2 SVGEGT. The CDR3 sequence is 12 residues long. This CDR3 reads CASSYQNTEAFF.

This chain links TRBV30 with TRBJ1-2; the TCRdb call, TRBD1, lacks DNA for checking. Germline assignment: CDR1 GTSNPN and CDR2 SVGIG (reference sequence). The CDR3 length is 13 residues. The CDR3 here is CAWRARTGRGYTF.

V and J are TRBV7-2 and TRBJ1-2; TCRdb's D call of TRBD1 is untestable without DNA. CDR3 length: 12 amino acids. CDR1 is SGHTA, CDR2 FQGNSA, per germline. The chain's CDR3 is CASNDPGQPYTF.

This sequence joins TRBV5-1 and TRBJ2-5. The CDR3 runs to 14 residues. Germline V gives CDR1 SGHRS, CDR2 YFSETQ. CDR3 residues: CASSALTGQETQYF.

The chain couples TRBV20-1 to TRBJ1-5; TCRdb picks TRBD1, but there is no DNA to check that call. This CDR3 is built from 16 residues. Per the germline V gene, CDR1 is DFQATT and CDR2 is SNEGSKA (reference sequence). CDR3 sequence: CSARARGGVSNQPQHF.

The chain joins TRBV6-5 to TRBJ2-2; with no DNA, the TCRdb D assignment of TRBD2 cannot be verified. Per the germline V gene, CDR1 is MNHEY and CDR2 is SVGAGI. This CDR3 region has 15 residues. CDR3: CASSYGRANTGELFF.

V and J are TRBV5-5 and TRBJ1-4; the D call from TCRdb, TRBD1, cannot be confirmed without DNA. The germline CDR1 and CDR2 sequences are SGHKS and YYEKEE (reference sequence). The CDR3 sequence is 16 residues long. The CDR3 here is CASSFYGAGANEKLFF.

The chain couples TRBV18 to TRBJ1-2; TCRdb's D call of TRBD1 is untestable without DNA. Germline V gives CDR1 KGHSH, CDR2 LQKENI. The CDR3 is 13 amino acids. The CDR3 sequence is CASSDDRASGYTF.

The gene calls are TRBV6-6 and TRBJ2-1. CDR3 size: 11 residues. The germline V gene has CDR1 MNHNY and CDR2 SVGAGI (reference sequence). CDR3 protein: CASSSRNEQFF.

The chain combines TRBV20-1 with TRBJ2-4; without DNA, the TCRdb call of TRBD1 cannot be checked. This CDR3 spans 15 amino acids. The germline CDR1 and CDR2 sequences are DFQATT and SNEGSKA (reference sequence). The chain's CDR3 is CSALPGELAKNIQYF.

Here the CDR3 reads CASSLKGGFGYTF. The chain combines TRBV12-3 or TRBV12-4 with TRBJ1-2. The CDR3 consists of 13 residues.

CDR3 sequence: CASSFSGRLRETQYF. This chain joins TRBV7-2 and TRBJ2-5. Germline loops: CDR1 SGHTA, CDR2 FQGNSA. The CDR3 is 15 residues long.

The V call is TRBV7-9, the J call TRBJ2-1; lacking DNA, the TRBD1 call made by TCRdb goes unchecked. The CDR3 loop spans 15 amino acids. Germline CDR1 is SEHNR and CDR2 is FQNEAQ (reference sequence). The CDR3 protein is CASSGTTSSYNEQFF. The whole variable domain, remainder taken from reference TRBV7-9 and TRBJ2-1, is DTGVSQNPRHKITKRGQNVTFRCDPISEHNRLYWYRQTLGQGPEFLTYFQNEAQLEKSRLLSDRFSAERPKGSFSTLEIQRTEQGDSAMYLCASSGTTSSYNEQFFGPGTRLTVL.

The chain has TRBV28 and TRBJ1-5. The CDR3 has 14 residues. Germline CDR1 reads MDHEN; CDR2 reads SYDVKM. This CDR3 is CASSLMEARQPQHF.

The gene calls are TRBV20-1 and TRBJ2-7; lacking DNA, the TRBD2 call made by TCRdb goes unchecked. CDR3 length: 13 amino acids. Germline CDR1 is DFQATT and CDR2 is SNEGSKA (reference sequence). The CDR3 loop reads CSAPGTSDTEQYF.

The gene calls are TRBV6-5 and TRBJ1-1. The CDR3 sequence is 16 residues long. The germline CDR1 and CDR2 sequences are MNHEY and SVGAGI. The CDR3 sequence is CASSYSYLAGKTEAFF.

The CDR3 protein is CASTRQGNTEAFF. The chain links TRBV5-1 to TRBJ1-1. CDR1 is SGHRS, CDR2 YFSETQ, per germline. The CDR3 consists of 13 residues.

The genes are TRBV28 and TRBJ1-5. The germline CDR1 and CDR2 sequences are MDHEN and SYDVKM. This CDR3 region has 13 residues. This chain's CDR3 is CASSFLGNQPQHF.

The gene calls are TRBV11-2 and TRBJ1-2. The germline V gene encodes CDR1 SGHAT and CDR2 FQNNGV. This CDR3 contains 13 residues. The CDR3 sequence: CASSHDGYYGYTF.

V gene TRBV20-1 combines with J gene TRBJ2-2; TCRdb's D gene call, TRBD1, goes unchecked for lack of DNA. This CDR3 comprises 13 residues. CDR1 is DFQATT, CDR2 SNEGSKA, per germline (reference sequence). The CDR3 sequence: CSARGGGTGELFF.

V gene TRBV5-1 combines with J gene TRBJ2-7; with no DNA, the TCRdb D assignment of TRBD2 cannot be verified. The length of the CDR3 is 14 residues. Germline assignment: CDR1 SGHRS and CDR2 YFSETQ. CDR3 amino acids: CASSRSGASYEQYF.

The chain has TRBV12-3 or TRBV12-4 and TRBJ2-1; TCRdb calls TRBD2, which cannot be checked without DNA. CDR3 length: 14 amino acids. This CDR3 reads CASSSPGLAGGRFF.

The chain is built from TRBV29-1 and TRBJ1-2. Germline V gene sequence: CDR1 SQVTM, CDR2 ANQGSEA. The CDR3 is made up of 14 amino acids. CDR3 amino acids: CSASPRVDSYGYTF.

The V gene is TRBV7-7, the J gene TRBJ1-5; TCRdb's D call of TRBD1 is untestable without DNA. Germline V CDR1 and CDR2: SSHAT, FNYEAQ (reference sequence). The CDR3 sequence is 17 residues long. CDR3 loop: CASSPPGAGQMDQPQHF. The full variable domain, in which reference TRBV7-7 and TRBJ1-5 provide the parts outside the CDR3, is GAGVSQSPRYKVTKRGQDVTLRCDPISSHATLYWYQQALGQGPEFLTYFNYEAQPDKSGLPSDRFSAERPEGSISTLTIQRTEQRDSAMYRCASSPPGAGQMDQPQHFGDGTRLSIL.

The chain combines TRBV5-6 with TRBJ1-2. This CDR3 is 12 amino acids long. Germline lookup yields CDR1 SGHDT and CDR2 YYEEEE. The CDR3 loop is CASSLRSPGYTF.

The V gene is TRBV24-1, the J gene TRBJ2-3; the D call from TCRdb, TRBD2, cannot be confirmed without DNA. The germline gives CDR1 KGHDR, CDR2 SFDVKD. This CDR3 has 15 residues. This CDR3 reads CATSEASGRPDTQYF.

The CDR3 spells CATSRDLVVRETQYF. The V call is TRBV15, the J call TRBJ2-5. This CDR3 has 15 residues. The V gene's germline CDR1 is LNHNV and CDR2 YYDKDF (reference sequence).

The chain is built from TRBV24-1 and TRBJ2-1. The germline gives CDR1 KGHDR, CDR2 SFDVKD. The CDR3 contains 16 residues. This CDR3 is CATSDPTSDSYNEQFF.

This rearrangement joins TRBV7-9 to TRBJ2-1; TCRdb's D call, TRBD1, is unchecked because there is no DNA. Germline-derived CDR1 and CDR2 are SEHNR and FQNEAQ (reference sequence). The CDR3 runs 17 residues. CDR3 sequence reads: CASTPPFGTGGIPEQFF.